Listed below are T cell receptor beta chains from one sample, sequenced in a study of T cell responses to AZD1222 COVID-19 vaccine. Method: immunoSEQ multiplex PCR; TCRdb's copy keeps in-frame clones and lacks some. The table lists roughly 150,000 clones, more than 75% of them singletons. The sequenced sample was peripheral blood, obtained 28 days after the second AZD1222 dose. These receptors came from an adult who received the AZD1222 COVID-19 vaccine. Each CDR3 is given with its conserved first and last residue. A D gene is named only where the DNA matches it firmly. Size tells how often a clone was seen (once, few, many) or the class of an expanded clone, and some rows leave it out.

V gene	CDR3 length	clone size	J gene	D gene	CDR3 protein	CDR3 DNA
TRBV5-1	16	NA	TRBJ2-1	TRBD1	CASSRAWGQGYNEQFF	TGCGCCAGCAGCCGGGCTTGGGGACAGGGGTACAATGAGCAGTTCTTC
TRBV19	15	NA	TRBJ1-5	NA	CASTSDGGRDQPQHF	TGTGCCAGTACCTCCGACGGTGGACGGGATCAGCCCCAGCATTTT
TRBV10-3	15	NA	TRBJ1-2	TRBD1	CAITQDRGGNYGYTF	TGTGCCATCACCCAAGACAGGGGCGGAAACTATGGCTACACCTTC
TRBV5-1	14	NA	TRBJ2-7	NA	CASSFGLASYEQYF	TGCGCCAGCAGCTTTGGACTGGCCTCCTACGAGCAGTACTTC
TRBV5-4	13	NA	TRBJ1-1	NA	CASSLNRAAEAFF	TGTGCCAGCAGCTTGAACAGGGCGGCTGAAGCTTTCTTT
TRBV7-2	13	NA	TRBJ2-1	NA	CASSSPLGVEQFF	TGTGCCAGCAGCTCCCCGTTGGGGGTTGAGCAGTTCTTC
TRBV6-1	14	NA	TRBJ2-7	TRBD1	CASSEAPDRGHRYF	TGTGCCAGCAGTGAAGCACCCGACAGGGGCCATCGGTACTTC
TRBV5-1	13	NA	TRBJ1-2	NA	CASSEGGSYGYTF	TGCGCCAGCAGCGAGGGGGGCAGCTATGGCTACACCTTC
TRBV9	14	NA	TRBJ2-1	NA	CASTGNLQGTEQFF	TGTGCCAGCACCGGGAATCTCCAGGGCACTGAGCAGTTCTTC
TRBV3-1/TRBV3-2	19	NA	TRBJ2-2	TRBD2	CASSQDRLAGGLNTGELFF	TGTGCCAGCAGCCAAGATAGACTAGCGGGAGGCCTGAACACCGGGGAGCTGTTTTTT
TRBV6-7	15	NA	TRBJ1-1	TRBD1	CASSSTGGENTEAFF	TGTGCCAGCAGTTCTACAGGGGGGGAGAACACTGAAGCTTTCTTT
TRBV3-1/TRBV3-2	12	once	TRBJ1-4	NA	CASSKAGQLLFF	TGTGCCAGCAGTAAGGCCGGGCAGTTACTGTTTTTT
TRBV15	17	NA	TRBJ2-6	NA	CATSSGGGGAGANVLTF	TGTGCCACCAGCAGCGGAGGGGGCGGGGCGGGGGCCAACGTCCTGACTTTC
TRBV29-1	13	NA	TRBJ2-7	NA	CSVEGQGGYEQYF	TGCAGCGTTGAAGGACAGGGAGGCTACGAGCAGTACTTC
TRBV29-1	15	NA	TRBJ2-5	TRBD2	CSVGILAGLQETQYF	TGCAGCGTTGGAATACTAGCGGGATTACAAGAGACCCAGTACTTC
TRBV7-3	10	NA	TRBJ2-5	NA	CASSSPHEYF	TGTGCCAGCAGCTCCCCTCATGAGTACTTC
TRBV19	13	NA	TRBJ1-2	NA	CASNPDRSYGYTF	TGTGCCAGCAACCCCGACAGGAGCTATGGCTACACCTTC
TRBV19	16	NA	TRBJ2-3	NA	CASSIAKFTPPDTQYF	TGTGCCAGTAGTATAGCGAAGTTTACTCCGCCCGATACGCAGTATTTT
TRBV5-1	17	NA	TRBJ2-7	TRBD2	CASSLEVLAGRDYEQYF	TGCGCCAGCAGCTTGGAGGTCCTAGCGGGGAGAGACTACGAGCAGTACTTC
TRBV6-5	14	NA	TRBJ1-2	NA	CASSLRPEYYGYTF	TGTGCCAGCAGTTTGCGCCCGGAGTACTATGGCTACACCTTC
TRBV10-3	14	NA	TRBJ2-3	NA	CAITQGLDADTQYF	TGTGCCATCACCCAGGGGCTAGATGCAGATACGCAGTATTTT
TRBV2	11	NA	TRBJ1-1	NA	CASSEAGAAFF	TGTGCCAGCAGTGAGGCCGGGGCAGCTTTCTTT
TRBV11-3	15	NA	TRBJ1-2	NA	CASSLEGLPNYGYTF	TGTGCCAGCAGCTTAGAGGGACTCCCCAACTATGGCTACACCTTC
TRBV6-5	14	NA	TRBJ1-2	NA	CASSLYRVNYGYTF	TGTGCCAGCAGTTTGTACAGGGTTAACTATGGCTACACCTTC
TRBV3-1/TRBV3-2	14	NA	TRBJ1-1	TRBD1	CASSQDQLGQEAFF	TGTGCCAGCAGCCAAGATCAGTTGGGACAGGAAGCTTTCTTT
TRBV7-6	15	NA	TRBJ1-5	TRBD1	CASSLGQGANQPQHF	TGTGCCAGCAGCTTAGGACAGGGGGCTAATCAGCCCCAGCATTTT
TRBV28	13	few	TRBJ2-5	TRBD1	CASRTGTEETQYF	TGTGCCAGCAGGACCGGGACAGAAGAGACCCAGTACTTC
TRBV6-5	11	NA	TRBJ1-2	NA	CASIEGFGYTF	TGTGCCAGCATCGAGGGTTTTGGCTACACCTTC
TRBV28	19	NA	TRBJ1-6	TRBD1	CASSRPSGPGGNSLSPLHF	TGTGCCAGCAGCCGCCCTTCCGGACCAGGGGGCAATTCTCTTTCACCCCTCCACTTT
TRBV7-2	15	NA	TRBJ2-2	TRBD2	CASSRTSGSIGELFF	TGTGCCAGCAGCCGGACTAGCGGGAGTATCGGGGAGCTGTTTTTT
TRBV6-5	14	NA	TRBJ1-2	NA	CASRSGPTNYGYTF	TGTGCCAGCAGGTCGGGGCCTACTAACTATGGCTACACCTTC
TRBV2	16	NA	TRBJ1-6	NA	CASSERPLSLYSPLHF	TGTGCCAGCAGTGAACGGCCGCTTAGCCTCTATTCACCCCTCCACTTT
TRBV7-8	12	once	TRBJ1-1	NA	CASGPGRTEAFF	TGTGCCAGCGGACCAGGCCGGACTGAAGCTTTCTTT
TRBV4-3	15	NA	TRBJ1-2	NA	CASSQGSGPNYGYTF	TGCGCCAGCAGCCAAGGTTCAGGCCCTAACTATGGCTACACCTTC
TRBV21-1	16	NA	TRBJ2-1	NA	CASTPVGGRPYNEQFF	TGTGCCAGCACCCCCGTCGGGGGCCGGCCCTACAATGAGCAGTTCTTC
TRBV3-1/TRBV3-2	15	NA	TRBJ2-3	TRBD2	CASSPLAGGTDTQYF	TGTGCCAGCAGCCCCCTAGCGGGAGGCACAGATACGCAGTATTTT